The 3 T cell receptor beta chains below all came from one sample that was sequenced in a study of technical replicates of blood from several donors. The method was immunoSEQ multiplex PCR; TCRdb's version includes in-frame clones alone and lacks a portion of them. Of about 12,000 clones in the sample, 90% to 95% are singletons; the top ten hold about 5.7%. Sequencing was done on a sample of PBMCs. The receptors shown here come from a human donor in good health.

This clone was picked up one time. The V call is TRBV11-1, the J call TRBJ2-5; 13 nucleotides match TRBD2. Germline V CDR1 and CDR2: SGHAT, FQDESV (reference sequence). Unmatched junction bases numbered 3, after V lost 4 bases and J lost 4 bases. The CDR3 extends over 15 amino acids. As DNA, the CDR3 is TGTGCCAGCAGCTGGACTAGCGGGAGAGGAGAGACCCAGTACTTC. It translates to CASSWTSGRGETQYF.

The chain recombines TRBV4-2 with TRBJ1-4; the D is unclear. V lost 2 bases and J lost 8, with 9 bases in between. CDR1 is LGHNA and CDR2 is YNFKEQ in the germline V gene. This CDR3 region has 13 residues. The DNA for the CDR3 is TGTGCCAGCAGCCAAAGAGAGGGCGAAAAACTGTTTTTT. It is translated as CASSQREGEKLFF.

The chain uses TRBV6-4 and TRBJ2-3; 11 bases line up with TRBD2. V was clipped by 0 bases and J by 2 bases; unmatched bases: 1. Germline V gene data show CDR1 as MRHNA and CDR2 as SNTAGT. The CDR3 length is 16 residues. CDR3 residues: CASSDSSGRATDTQYF. For the CDR3, the DNA is TGTGCCAGCAGTGACTCTAGCGGGAGGGCCACAGATACGCAGTATTTT.